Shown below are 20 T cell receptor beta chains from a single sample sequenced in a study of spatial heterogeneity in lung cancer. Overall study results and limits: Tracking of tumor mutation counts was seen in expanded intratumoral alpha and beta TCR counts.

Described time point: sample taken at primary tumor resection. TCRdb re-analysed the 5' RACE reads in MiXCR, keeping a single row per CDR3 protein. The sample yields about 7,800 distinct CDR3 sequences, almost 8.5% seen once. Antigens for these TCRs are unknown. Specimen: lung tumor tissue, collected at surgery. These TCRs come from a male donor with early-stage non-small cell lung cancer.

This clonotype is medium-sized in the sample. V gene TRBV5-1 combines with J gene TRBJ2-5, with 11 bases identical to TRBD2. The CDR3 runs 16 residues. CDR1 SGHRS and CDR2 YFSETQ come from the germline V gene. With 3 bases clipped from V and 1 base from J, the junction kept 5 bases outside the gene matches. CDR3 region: CASSSQGLAAQETQYF. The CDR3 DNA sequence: TGCGCCAGCAGCTCCCAGGGACTAGCGGCCCAAGAGACCCAGTACTTC.

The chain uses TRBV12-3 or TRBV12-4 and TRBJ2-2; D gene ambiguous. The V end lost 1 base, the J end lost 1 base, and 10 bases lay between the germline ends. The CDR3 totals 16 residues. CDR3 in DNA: TGTGCCAGCAGTTTAGGCCCGCTAAAGAACACCGGGGAGCTGTTTTTT. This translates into CASSLGPLKNTGELFF.

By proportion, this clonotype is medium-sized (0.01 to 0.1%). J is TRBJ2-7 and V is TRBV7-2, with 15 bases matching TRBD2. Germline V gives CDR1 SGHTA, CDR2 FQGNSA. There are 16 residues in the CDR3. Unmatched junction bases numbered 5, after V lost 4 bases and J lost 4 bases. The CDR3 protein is CASSSAGTSGRYEQYF. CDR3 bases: TGTGCCAGCAGCTCAGCCGGGACTAGCGGGAGGTACGAGCAGTACTTC.

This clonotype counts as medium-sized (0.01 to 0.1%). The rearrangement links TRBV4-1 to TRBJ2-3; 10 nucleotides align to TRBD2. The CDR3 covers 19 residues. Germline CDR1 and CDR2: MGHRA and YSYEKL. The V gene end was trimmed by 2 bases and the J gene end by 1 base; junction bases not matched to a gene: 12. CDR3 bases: TGCGCCAGCAGCCAACCTCCGCTCGCTAGCGGGGGAGGCACAGATACGCAGTATTTT. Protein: CASSQPPLASGGGTDTQYF.

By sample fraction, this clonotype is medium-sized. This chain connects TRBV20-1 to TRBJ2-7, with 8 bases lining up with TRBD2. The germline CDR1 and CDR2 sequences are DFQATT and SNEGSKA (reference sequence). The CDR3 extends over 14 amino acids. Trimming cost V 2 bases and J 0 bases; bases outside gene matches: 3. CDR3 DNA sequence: TGCAGTGCTAGACGTACTAGCGGCTCCTACGAGCAGTACTTC. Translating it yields CSARRTSGSYEQYF.

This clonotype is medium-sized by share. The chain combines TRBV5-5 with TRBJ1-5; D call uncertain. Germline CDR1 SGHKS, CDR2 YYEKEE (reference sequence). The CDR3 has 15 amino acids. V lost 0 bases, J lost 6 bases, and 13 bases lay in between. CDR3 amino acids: CASSLGVMGSQPQHF. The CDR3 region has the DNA TGTGCCAGCAGCTTGGGAGTCATGGGGAGTCAGCCCCAGCATTTT.

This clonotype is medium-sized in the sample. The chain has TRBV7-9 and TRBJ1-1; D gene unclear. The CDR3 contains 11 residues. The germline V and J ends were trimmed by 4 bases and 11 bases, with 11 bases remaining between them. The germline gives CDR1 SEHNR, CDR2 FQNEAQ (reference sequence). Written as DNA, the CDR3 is TGTGCCAGCAGCTCCGGGAGTAGGGCTTTCTTT. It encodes CASSSGSRAFF.

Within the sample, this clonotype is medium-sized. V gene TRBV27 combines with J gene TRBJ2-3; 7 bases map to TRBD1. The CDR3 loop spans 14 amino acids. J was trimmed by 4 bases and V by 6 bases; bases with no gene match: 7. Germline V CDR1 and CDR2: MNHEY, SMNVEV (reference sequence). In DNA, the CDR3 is TGTGCCAGCAGCACAGGGGTGGTTGCAGATACGCAGTATTTT. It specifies CASSTGVVADTQYF.

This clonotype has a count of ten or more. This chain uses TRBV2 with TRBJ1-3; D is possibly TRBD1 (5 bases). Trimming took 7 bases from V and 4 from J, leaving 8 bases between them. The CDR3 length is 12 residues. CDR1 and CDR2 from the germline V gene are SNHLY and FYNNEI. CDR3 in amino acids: CASIRTGNTIYF. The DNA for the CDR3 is TGTGCCAGCATTAGGACAGGAAACACCATATATTTT. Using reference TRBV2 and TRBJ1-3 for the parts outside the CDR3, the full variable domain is EPEVTQTPSHQVTQMGQEVILRCVPISNHLYFYWYRQILGQKVEFLVSFYNNEISEKSEIFDDQFSVERPDGSNFTLKIRSTKLEDSAMYFCASIRTGNTIYFGEGSWLTVV.

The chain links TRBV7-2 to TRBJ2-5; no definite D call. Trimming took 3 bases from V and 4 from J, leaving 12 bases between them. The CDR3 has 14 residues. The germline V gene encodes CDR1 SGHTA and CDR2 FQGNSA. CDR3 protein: CASSFTLLGETQYF. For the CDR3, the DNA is TGTGCCAGCAGCTTTACTCTCCTGGGAGAGACCCAGTACTTC.

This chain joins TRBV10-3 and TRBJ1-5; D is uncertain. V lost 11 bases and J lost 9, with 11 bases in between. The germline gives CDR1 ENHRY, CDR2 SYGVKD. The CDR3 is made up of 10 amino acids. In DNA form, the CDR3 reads TGTGCCCTCCGCCCCTGGCCCCAGCATTTT. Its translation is CALRPWPQHF.

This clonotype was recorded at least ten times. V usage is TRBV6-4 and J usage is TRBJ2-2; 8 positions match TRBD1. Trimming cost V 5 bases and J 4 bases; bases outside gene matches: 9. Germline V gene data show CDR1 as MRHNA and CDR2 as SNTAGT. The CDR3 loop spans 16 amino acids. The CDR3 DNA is TGTGCCAGCAGTTCCGTCCAGACAGGGGCCACCGGGGAGCTGTTTTTT. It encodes CASSSVQTGATGELFF.

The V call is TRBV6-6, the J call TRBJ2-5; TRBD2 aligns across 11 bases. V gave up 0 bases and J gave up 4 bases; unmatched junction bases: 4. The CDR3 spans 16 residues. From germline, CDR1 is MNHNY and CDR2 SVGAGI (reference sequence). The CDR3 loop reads CASSYSRLAGRETQYF. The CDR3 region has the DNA TGTGCCAGCAGTTACTCCAGACTAGCGGGAAGAGAGACCCAGTACTTC.

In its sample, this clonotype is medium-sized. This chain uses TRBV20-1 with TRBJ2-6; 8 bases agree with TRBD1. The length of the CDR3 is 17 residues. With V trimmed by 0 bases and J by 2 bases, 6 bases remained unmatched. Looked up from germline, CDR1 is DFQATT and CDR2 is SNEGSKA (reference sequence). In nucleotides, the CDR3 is TGCAGTGCTAGAGATGGCCCACAGGGGGCTGGGGCCAACGTCCTGACTTTC. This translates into CSARDGPQGAGANVLTF.

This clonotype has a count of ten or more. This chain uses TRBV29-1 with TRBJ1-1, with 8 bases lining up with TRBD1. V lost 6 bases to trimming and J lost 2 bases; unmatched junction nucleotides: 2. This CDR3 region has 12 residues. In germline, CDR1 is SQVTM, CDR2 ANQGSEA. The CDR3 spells CSVDRANTEAFF. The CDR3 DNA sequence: TGCAGCGTGGACAGGGCCAACACTGAAGCTTTCTTT.

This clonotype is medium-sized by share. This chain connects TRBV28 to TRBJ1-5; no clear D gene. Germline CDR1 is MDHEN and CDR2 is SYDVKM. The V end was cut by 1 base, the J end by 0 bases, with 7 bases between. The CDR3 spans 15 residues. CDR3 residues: CASSLSTHSNQPQHF. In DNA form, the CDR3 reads TGTGCCAGCAGTTTATCAACCCATAGCAATCAGCCCCAGCATTTT.

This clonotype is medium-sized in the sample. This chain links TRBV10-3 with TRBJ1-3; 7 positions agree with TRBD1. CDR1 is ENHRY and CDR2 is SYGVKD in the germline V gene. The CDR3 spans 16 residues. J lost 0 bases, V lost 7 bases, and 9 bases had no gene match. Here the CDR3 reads CAINPGTVDSGNTIYF. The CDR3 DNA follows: TGTGCCATCAATCCCGGGACAGTCGACTCTGGAAACACCATATATTTT.

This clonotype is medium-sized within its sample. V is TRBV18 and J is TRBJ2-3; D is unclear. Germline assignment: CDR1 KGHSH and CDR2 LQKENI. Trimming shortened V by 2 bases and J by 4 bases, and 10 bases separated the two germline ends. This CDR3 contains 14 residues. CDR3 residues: CASSPGVYADTQYF. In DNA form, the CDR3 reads TGTGCCAGCTCACCAGGGGTTTATGCAGATACGCAGTATTTT.

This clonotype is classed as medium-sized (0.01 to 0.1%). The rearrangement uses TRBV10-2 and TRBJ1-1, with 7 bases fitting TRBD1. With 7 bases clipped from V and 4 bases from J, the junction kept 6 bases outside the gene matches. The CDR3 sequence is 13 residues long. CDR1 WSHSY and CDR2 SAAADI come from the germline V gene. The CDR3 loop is CASKRGRLTEAFF. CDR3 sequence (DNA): TGCGCCAGCAAAAGGGGGCGGCTCACTGAAGCTTTCTTT.

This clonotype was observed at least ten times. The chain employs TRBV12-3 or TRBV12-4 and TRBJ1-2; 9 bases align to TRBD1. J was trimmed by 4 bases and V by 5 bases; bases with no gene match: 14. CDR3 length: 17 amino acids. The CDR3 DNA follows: TGTGCCAGCAGTGTGTACAGGGGGCGCAGTTCAGGCTATGGCTACACCTTC. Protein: CASSVYRGRSSGYGYTF.